This TCR beta chain was documented in a study of T-cell memory formation after mild COVID-19. For the study at large: In these data, TCR clusters were largely donor specific.

The CDR3 is made up of 17 amino acids. Germline values: CDR1 SGHTA, CDR2 FQGTGA. Trimming cost V 5 bases and J 6 bases; bases outside gene matches: 13. TCRdb re-called the 5' RACE reads through MiXCR, storing one row per CDR3 protein. The repertoire includes about 420,000 distinct CDR3 sequences, about a quarter of them detected once, and 10% to 15% sits in the top ten. Source material: PBMCs or a T cell subset sorted from them (not recorded which). The receptor was isolated from an adult woman who had mild COVID-19 (a few samples of this study predate the infection). Cell type and time point are not known. J is TRBJ2-2 and V is TRBV7-3, with 9 bases lining up with TRBD2. The CDR3 region has the DNA TGTGCCAGCAGCCCCGACCCTAGCGGGGCTTTCCCCGGGGAGCTGTTTTTT. It translates to CASSPDPSGAFPGELFF. Full variable domain (remainder filled in from reference TRBV7-3 and TRBJ2-2): GAGVSQTPSNKVTEKGKYVELRCDPISGHTALYWYRQSLGQGPEFLIYFQGTGAADDSGLPNDRFFAVRPEGSVSTLKIQRTERGDSAVYLCASSPDPSGAFPGELFFGEGSRLTVL.